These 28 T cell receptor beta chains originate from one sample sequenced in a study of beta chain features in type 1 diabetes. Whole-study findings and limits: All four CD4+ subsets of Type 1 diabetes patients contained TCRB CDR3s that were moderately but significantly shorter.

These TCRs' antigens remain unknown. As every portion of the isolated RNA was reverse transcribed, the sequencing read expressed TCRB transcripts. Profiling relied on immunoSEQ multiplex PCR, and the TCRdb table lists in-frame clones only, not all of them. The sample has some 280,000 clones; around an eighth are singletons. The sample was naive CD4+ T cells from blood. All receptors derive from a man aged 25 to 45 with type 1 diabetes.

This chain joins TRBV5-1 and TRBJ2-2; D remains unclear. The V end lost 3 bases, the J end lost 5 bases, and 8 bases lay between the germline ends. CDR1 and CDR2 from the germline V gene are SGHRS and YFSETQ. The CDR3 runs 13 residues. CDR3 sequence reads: CASSYADTGELFF. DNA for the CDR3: TGCGCCAGCAGCTATGCGGATACCGGGGAGCTGTTTTTT.

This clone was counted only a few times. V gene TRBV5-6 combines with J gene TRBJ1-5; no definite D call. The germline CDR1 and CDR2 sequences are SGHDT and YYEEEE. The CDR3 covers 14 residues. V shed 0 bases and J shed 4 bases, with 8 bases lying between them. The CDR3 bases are TGTGCCAGCAGCTTGGCGACTTTGAATCAGCCCCAGCATTTT. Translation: CASSLATLNQPQHF.

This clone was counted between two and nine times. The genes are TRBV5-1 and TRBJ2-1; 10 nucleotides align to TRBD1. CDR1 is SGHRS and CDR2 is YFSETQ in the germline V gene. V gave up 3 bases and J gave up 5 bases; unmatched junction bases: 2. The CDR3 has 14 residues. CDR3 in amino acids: CASSWGTGDNEQFF. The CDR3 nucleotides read TGCGCCAGCAGCTGGGGGACAGGGGACAATGAGCAGTTCTTC.

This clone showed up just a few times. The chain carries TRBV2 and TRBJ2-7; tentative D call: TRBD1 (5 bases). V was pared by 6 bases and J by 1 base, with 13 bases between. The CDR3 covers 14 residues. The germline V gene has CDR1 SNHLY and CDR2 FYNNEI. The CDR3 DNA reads TGTGCCAGCAGGGTGACAACAGGTTCCTACGAGCAGTACTTC. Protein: CASRVTTGSYEQYF.

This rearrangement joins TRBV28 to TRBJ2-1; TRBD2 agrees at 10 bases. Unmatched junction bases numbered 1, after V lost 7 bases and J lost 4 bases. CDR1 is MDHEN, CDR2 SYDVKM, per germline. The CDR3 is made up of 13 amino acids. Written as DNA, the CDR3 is TGTGCCAGCACTAGCGGGGGTTACAATGAGCAGTTCTTC. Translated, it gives CASTSGGYNEQFF.

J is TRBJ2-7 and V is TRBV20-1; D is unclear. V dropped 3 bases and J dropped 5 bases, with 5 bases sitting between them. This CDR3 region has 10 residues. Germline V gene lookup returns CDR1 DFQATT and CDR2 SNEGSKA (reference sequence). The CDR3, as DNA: TGCAGTGCTAGCCCTCACGAGCAGTACTTC. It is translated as CSASPHEQYF.

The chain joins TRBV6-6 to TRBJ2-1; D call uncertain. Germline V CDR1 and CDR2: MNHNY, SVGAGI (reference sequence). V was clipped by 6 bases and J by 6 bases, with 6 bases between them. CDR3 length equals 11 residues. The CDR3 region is CASSVFNEQFF. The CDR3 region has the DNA TGTGCCAGCAGCGTTTTCAATGAGCAGTTCTTC.

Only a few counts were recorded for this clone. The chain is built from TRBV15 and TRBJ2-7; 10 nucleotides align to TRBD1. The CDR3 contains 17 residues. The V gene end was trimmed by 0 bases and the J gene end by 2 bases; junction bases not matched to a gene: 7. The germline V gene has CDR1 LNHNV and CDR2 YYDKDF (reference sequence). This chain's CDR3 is CATSRDGGTGATYEQYF. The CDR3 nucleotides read TGTGCCACCAGCAGAGACGGTGGGACAGGGGCAACCTACGAGCAGTACTTC.

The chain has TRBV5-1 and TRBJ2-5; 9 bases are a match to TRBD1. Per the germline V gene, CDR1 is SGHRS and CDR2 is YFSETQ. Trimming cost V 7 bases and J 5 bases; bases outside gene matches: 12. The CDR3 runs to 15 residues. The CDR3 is CASSLGQGLLETQYF. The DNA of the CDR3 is TGCGCCAGCTCTCTTGGACAGGGGTTGTTGGAGACCCAGTACTTC.

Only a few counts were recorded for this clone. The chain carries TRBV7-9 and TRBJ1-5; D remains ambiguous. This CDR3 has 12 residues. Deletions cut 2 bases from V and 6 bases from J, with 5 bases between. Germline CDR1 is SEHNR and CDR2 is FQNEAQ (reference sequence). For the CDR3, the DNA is TGTGCCAGCAGCTTATCCAGTCAGCCCCAGCATTTT. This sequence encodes CASSLSSQPQHF. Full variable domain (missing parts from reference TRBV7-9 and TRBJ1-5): DTGVSQNPRHKITKRGQNVTFRCDPISEHNRLYWYRQTLGQGPEFLTYFQNEAQLEKSRLLSDRFSAERPKGSFSTLEIQRTEQGDSAMYLCASSLSSQPQHFGDGTRLSIL.

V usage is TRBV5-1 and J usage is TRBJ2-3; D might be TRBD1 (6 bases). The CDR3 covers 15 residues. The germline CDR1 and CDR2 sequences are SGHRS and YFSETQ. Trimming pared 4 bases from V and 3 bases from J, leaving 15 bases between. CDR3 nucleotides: TGCGCCAGCAGCGGGGGCAGGGCGCAGACAGATACGCAGTATTTT. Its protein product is CASSGGRAQTDTQYF.

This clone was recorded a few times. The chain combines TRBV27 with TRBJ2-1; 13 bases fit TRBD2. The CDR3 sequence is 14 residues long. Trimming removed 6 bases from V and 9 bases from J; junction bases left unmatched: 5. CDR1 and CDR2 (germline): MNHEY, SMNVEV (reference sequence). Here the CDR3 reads CASSRLAGGGEQFF. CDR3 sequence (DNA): TGTGCCAGCAGCAGACTAGCGGGAGGCGGTGAGCAGTTCTTC.

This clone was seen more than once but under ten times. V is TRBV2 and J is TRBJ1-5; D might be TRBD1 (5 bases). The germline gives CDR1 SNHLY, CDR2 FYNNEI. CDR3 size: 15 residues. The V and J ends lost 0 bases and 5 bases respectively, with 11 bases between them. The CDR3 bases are TGTGCCAGCAGTGAAGCCCCGGGGGGAGATCAGCCCCAGCATTTT. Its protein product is CASSEAPGGDQPQHF.

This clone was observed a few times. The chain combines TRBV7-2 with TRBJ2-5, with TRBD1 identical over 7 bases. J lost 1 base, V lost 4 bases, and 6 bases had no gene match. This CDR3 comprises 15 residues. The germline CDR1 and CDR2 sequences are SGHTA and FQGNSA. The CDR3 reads CASSSGQAVQETQYF. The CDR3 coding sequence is TGTGCCAGCAGCTCAGGACAGGCGGTCCAAGAGACCCAGTACTTC.

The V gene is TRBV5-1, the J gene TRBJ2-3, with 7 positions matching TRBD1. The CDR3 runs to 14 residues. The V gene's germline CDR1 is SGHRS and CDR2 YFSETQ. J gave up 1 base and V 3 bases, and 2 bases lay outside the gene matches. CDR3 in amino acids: CASSSGQRTDTQYF. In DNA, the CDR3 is TGCGCCAGCAGCTCGGGACAGCGCACAGATACGCAGTATTTT.

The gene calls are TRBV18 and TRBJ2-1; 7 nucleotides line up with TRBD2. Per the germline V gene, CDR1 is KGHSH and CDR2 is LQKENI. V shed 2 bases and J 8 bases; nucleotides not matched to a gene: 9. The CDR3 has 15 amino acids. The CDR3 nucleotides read TGTGCCAGCTCACCAAGTATCGGACTAGAGGATGAGCAGTTCTTC. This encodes CASSPSIGLEDEQFF. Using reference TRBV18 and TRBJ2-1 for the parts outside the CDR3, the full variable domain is NAGVMQNPRHLVRRRGQEARLRCSPMKGHSHVYWYRQLPEEGLKFMVYLQKENIIDESGMPKERFSAEFPKEGPSILRIQQVVRGDSAAYFCASSPSIGLEDEQFFGPGTRLTVL.

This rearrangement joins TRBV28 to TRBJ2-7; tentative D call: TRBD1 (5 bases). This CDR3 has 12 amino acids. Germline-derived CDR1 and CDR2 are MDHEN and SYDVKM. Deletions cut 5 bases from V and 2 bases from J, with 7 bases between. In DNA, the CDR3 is TGTGCCAGCAGTGACAGAGCCTACGAGCAGTACTTC. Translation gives CASSDRAYEQYF.

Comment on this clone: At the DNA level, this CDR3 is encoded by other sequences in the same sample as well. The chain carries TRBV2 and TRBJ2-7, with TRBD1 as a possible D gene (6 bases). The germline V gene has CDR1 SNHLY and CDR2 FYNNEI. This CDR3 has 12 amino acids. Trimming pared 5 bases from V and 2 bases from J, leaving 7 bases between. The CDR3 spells CASSSGAYEQYF. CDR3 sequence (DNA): TGTGCCAGCAGTTCAGGGGCCTACGAGCAGTACTTC.

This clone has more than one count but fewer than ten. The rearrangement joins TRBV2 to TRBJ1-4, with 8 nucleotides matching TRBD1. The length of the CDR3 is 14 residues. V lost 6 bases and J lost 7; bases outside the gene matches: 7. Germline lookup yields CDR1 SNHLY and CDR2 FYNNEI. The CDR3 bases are TGTGCCAGCAGACCTACAGGGGGGAGTGAAAAACTGTTTTTT. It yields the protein CASRPTGGSEKLFF.

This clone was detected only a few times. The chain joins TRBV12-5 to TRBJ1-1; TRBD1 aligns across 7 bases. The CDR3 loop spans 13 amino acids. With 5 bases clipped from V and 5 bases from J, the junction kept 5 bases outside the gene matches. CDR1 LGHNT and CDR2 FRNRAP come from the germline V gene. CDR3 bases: TGTGCTAGTGGTCCTGGGACAGTAACTGAAGCTTTCTTT. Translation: CASGPGTVTEAFF.

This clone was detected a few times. The DNA of the CDR3 is TGTGCCAGCAGCATAGGGGGCGACTCTGGGGCCAACGTCCTGACTTTC. Protein sequence: CASSIGGDSGANVLTF. The chain recombines TRBV5-4 with TRBJ2-6; 7 bases align to TRBD1. V was clipped by 4 bases and J by 0 bases; unmatched bases: 4. The CDR3 contains 16 residues. CDR1 and CDR2 from the germline V gene are SGHNT and YYREEE (reference sequence).

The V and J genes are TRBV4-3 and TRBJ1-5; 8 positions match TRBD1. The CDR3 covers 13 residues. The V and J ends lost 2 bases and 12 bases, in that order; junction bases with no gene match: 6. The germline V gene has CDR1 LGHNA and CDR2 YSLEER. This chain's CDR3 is CASSQTPGTGQHF. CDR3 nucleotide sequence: TGCGCCAGCAGCCAAACTCCCGGGACAGGCCAGCATTTT.

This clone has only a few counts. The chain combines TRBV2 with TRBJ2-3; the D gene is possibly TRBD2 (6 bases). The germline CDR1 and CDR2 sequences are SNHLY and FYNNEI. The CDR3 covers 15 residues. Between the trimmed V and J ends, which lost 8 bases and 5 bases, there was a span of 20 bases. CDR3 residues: CASGGTLLRGDTQYF. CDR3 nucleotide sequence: TGTGCCAGCGGCGGGACTCTCCTGAGGGGAGATACGCAGTATTTT.

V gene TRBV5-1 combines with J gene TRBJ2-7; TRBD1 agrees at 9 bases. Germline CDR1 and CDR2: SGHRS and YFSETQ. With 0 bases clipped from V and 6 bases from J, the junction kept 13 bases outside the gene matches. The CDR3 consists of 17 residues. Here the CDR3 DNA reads TGCGCCAGCAGCTTGGCCTACTCACCGGGACAGGGAGGCGAGCAGTACTTC. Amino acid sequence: CASSLAYSPGQGGEQYF.

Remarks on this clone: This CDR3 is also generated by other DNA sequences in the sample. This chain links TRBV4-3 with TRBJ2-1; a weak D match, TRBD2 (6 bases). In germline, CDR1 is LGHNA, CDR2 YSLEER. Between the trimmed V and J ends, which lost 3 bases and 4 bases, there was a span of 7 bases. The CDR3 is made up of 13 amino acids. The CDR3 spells CASSQDYYNEQFF. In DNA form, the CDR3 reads TGCGCCAGCAGCCAGGACTATTACAATGAGCAGTTCTTC.

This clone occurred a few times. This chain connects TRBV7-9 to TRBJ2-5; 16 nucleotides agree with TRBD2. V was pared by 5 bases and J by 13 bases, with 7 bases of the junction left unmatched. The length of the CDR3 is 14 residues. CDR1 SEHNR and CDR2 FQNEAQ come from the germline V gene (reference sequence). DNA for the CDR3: TGTGCCAGCAGCCTAGGGACTAGCGGGAGGGCCCCGTACTTC. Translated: CASSLGTSGRAPYF. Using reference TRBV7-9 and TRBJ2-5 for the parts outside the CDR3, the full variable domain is DTGVSQNPRHKITKRGQNVTFRCDPISEHNRLYWYRQTLGQGPEFLTYFQNEAQLEKSRLLSDRFSAERPKGSFSTLEIQRTEQGDSAMYLCASSLGTSGRAPYFGPGTRLLVL.

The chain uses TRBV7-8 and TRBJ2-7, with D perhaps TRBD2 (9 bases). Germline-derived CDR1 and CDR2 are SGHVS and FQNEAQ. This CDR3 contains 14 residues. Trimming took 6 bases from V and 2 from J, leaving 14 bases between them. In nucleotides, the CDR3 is TGTGCCAGCAGTCTAGCGGGACAGGCCTACGAGCAGTACTTC. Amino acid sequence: CASSLAGQAYEQYF.

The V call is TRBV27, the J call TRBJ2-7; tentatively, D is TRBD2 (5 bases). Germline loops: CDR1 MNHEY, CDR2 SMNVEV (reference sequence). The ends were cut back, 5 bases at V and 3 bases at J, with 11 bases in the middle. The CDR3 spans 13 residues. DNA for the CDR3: TGTGCCAGCAGTAGGACTTTGTACTACGAGCAGTACTTC. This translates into CASSRTLYYEQYF.